These T cell receptor beta chains were read from a single sample in a study of cytomegalovirus exposure and HLA in healthy donors. This table comes from immunoSEQ multiplex PCR, and its TCRdb copy is limited to in-frame clones, with some not included. The sample has 130,000 or so clones; over 85% are singletons. The specimen was PBMCs. The origin of the receptors is a man aged 30 to 45 in good health and CMV-seronegative. CDR3s include the opening cysteine and the closing phenylalanine or tryptophan. The order of the fields is CDR3 DNA, CDR3 protein, V gene, D gene, clone size, J gene. D genes are given only for firm matches. Not every row has a clone size; where given, it reads once, few, many or a size class.

TGTGCCAGCAGTTTATTTCTACAGTATAATTCACCCCTCCACTTT	CASSLFLQYNSPLHF	TRBV27	-	-	TRBJ1-6
TGTGCCAGCAGTCCCGCGGGGCCTAGCGGAGGTTACGAGCAGTACTTC	CASSPAGPSGGYEQYF	TRBV28	TRBD2	once	TRBJ2-7
TGTGCCAGCAGTTACTCGAGCGGCCGCTCTGGAAACACCATATATTTT	CASSYSSGRSGNTIYF	TRBV6-5	-	-	TRBJ1-3
TGTGCCAGCGGCGAGAGCGGGATTGGGACAGATACGCAGTATTTT	CASGESGIGTDTQYF	TRBV7-9	TRBD2	-	TRBJ2-3
TGCGCCAGCAGCCCCGAAAGGGGGACATCACAGTACAATGAGCAGTTCTTC	CASSPERGTSQYNEQFF	TRBV4-1	-	-	TRBJ2-1
TGCGCCAGCAGTGAGTACAGGGGGGTAAACACTGAAGCTTTCTTT	CASSEYRGVNTEAFF	TRBV10-1	TRBD1	few	TRBJ1-1
TGTGCCAGCTCGGGGGGAGGGGCCAACGTCCTGACTTTC	CASSGGGANVLTF	TRBV27	TRBD2	-	TRBJ2-6
TGTGCCAGCAGTTACTCGAGCCAAACCTATAATTCACCCCTCCACTTT	CASSYSSQTYNSPLHF	TRBV6-5	-	-	TRBJ1-6
TGTGCCAGCAGTTTATTTAGCGGGGGCCTCCAAGAGACCCAGTACTTC	CASSLFSGGLQETQYF	TRBV28	TRBD2	-	TRBJ2-5
TGTGCCAGCAGTTCCCCCAGTTCTAGCGGGGGAATGCAGTATTTT	CASSSPSSSGGMQYF	TRBV11-3	TRBD2	-	TRBJ2-3
TGCGCCAGCAGCCAAGATGAGGGAGTCAGACCCCAGCATTTT	CASSQDEGVRPQHF	TRBV4-1	-	-	TRBJ1-5
TGTGCCAGCTCAGGACGGGAGAACACTGAAGCTTTCTTT	CASSGRENTEAFF	TRBV18	-	-	TRBJ1-1
TGTGCCAGCAGTTTATCACAGAACATGAACACTGAAGCTTTCTTT	CASSLSQNMNTEAFF	TRBV27	-	-	TRBJ1-1
TGTGCCAGCGGCGACAGGGGAAGCTATGGCTACACCTTC	CASGDRGSYGYTF	TRBV6-6	TRBD1	-	TRBJ1-2
TGTGCCACCAGCCGCCGGACAGGGAAGGATGAGCAGTTCTTC	CATSRRTGKDEQFF	TRBV15	TRBD1	-	TRBJ2-1
TGTGCCAGTCGACCCCAGGGGGTGGCATCACCCCTCCACTTT	CASRPQGVASPLHF	TRBV7-2	TRBD1	-	TRBJ1-6
TGTGCCAGCCAGTGGGCCAACGTCCTGACTTTC	CASQWANVLTF	TRBV28	-	-	TRBJ2-6
TGTGCCAGCAGCCAAGGCCGGGACAGCGATGGCTACACCTTC	CASSQGRDSDGYTF	TRBV4-2	TRBD1	-	TRBJ1-2
TGTGCCTACAGCAGTCGGGACAAATACTACGAGCAGTACTTC	CAYSSRDKYYEQYF	TRBV27	-	-	TRBJ2-7
TGTGCCAGTAGTGAGGACAGGGGGGGACCCCTCCACTTT	CASSEDRGGPLHF	TRBV19	TRBD1	-	TRBJ1-6
TGTGCCATCAGTGAGTCCGGGGAAATAGGGCAGTACTTC	CAISESGEIGQYF	TRBV10-3	-	-	TRBJ2-7
TGTGCCAGCAGTCGCCAGGGTTCCACCGGGGAGCTGTTTTTT	CASSRQGSTGELFF	TRBV6-6	-	-	TRBJ2-2
TGCGCCAGCAGCCCGACCGGGACAGGGGACACCGGGGAGCTGTTTTTT	CASSPTGTGDTGELFF	TRBV4-1	TRBD1	once	TRBJ2-2
TGTGCCAGCAGCTCCGGGTTGACAGGGGGCGCCTATGGCTACACCTTC	CASSSGLTGGAYGYTF	TRBV7-2	TRBD1	-	TRBJ1-2
TGTGCCAGCAGTCGACAGGGCTCGGTCATCTACGAGCAGTACTTC	CASSRQGSVIYEQYF	TRBV2	TRBD1	-	TRBJ2-7
TGTGCCAGCAGACCACAGGGTGGCGACCATGAGCAGTTCTTC	CASRPQGGDHEQFF	TRBV6-6	-	-	TRBJ2-1
TGTGCCAGCAGTGAAGGAGGAACGGCCTACGAGCAGTACTTC	CASSEGGTAYEQYF	TRBV6-1	-	-	TRBJ2-7